Listed below are T cell receptor beta chains from one sample, sequenced in a study of shared clonotypes between healthy human individuals. Sequenced by immunoSEQ multiplex PCR; TCRdb stores in-frame clones only, minus some. The repertoire holds millions of clones, with approximately 94% as singletons. Sequencing was performed on naive CD8+ T cells from PBMCs. The source is a man between 18 and 29 years old in good health. Some clones in this sample may be carry-over from other donors' samples. Both conserved end residues are part of each CDR3.

V gene,CDR3 protein
TRBV4-1,CASSQSPYEQYF
TRBV7-9,CASSLFGTGRANTEAFF
TRBV9,CASSVGTSGTEQYF
TRBV7-3,CASSPEGLERAETQYF
TRBV28,CASRHENAGTYEQYF
TRBV30,CAWSGGLGATDTQYF
TRBV7-3,CASSLTEGTDTQYF
TRBV27,CASSPTDSSSSYEQYF
TRBV6-1,CASSDQGAHRSGANVLTF
TRBV28,CASSPRVFGGRGTQYF
TRBV7-3,CASSPSLKSNYGYTF
TRBV2,CASSGEGGLYQPQHF
TRBV6-6,CASRRGGGRETQYF